This T cell receptor beta chain was obtained from a study of blood T cell repertoires in COVID-19 (dated by TCRdb to 2020 to 2021). At the level of the whole study: Samples from collaborators originated in the United States, Italy and Spain and spanned both the acute and convalescent phases of COVID-19. The material from the prospective study consisted of cDNA or gDNA derived from T cells, B-cell-depleted T cells, or PBMCs. The repertoires were made available in a free public database intended to serve as a resource for research on the immune response to SARS-CoV-2. The dataset comprised deeply sampled blood TCRbeta repertoires from subjects exposed to, actively infected with, or recovered from COVID-19. Samples came from the ongoing ImmuneRACE study (first 160 participants) plus 1,254 subjects from 6 global collaborators. The sample metadata nearly always contained a de-identified subject ID, COVID-19 status, age in years and sex. HLA class I and class II types, where available, came from metadata supplied by the sample provider rather than from assay-based typing.

The germline V gene (reference sequence) provides CDR1 MNHEY and CDR2 SMNVEV. V and J lose 0 bases and 1 base, and a span of 3 bases separates them. The CDR3, from cysteine to phenylalanine, totals 13 residues. Only the CDR3 region is kept as DNA, spanning 39 bases read in frame from base 1. The collaborating institutions used their own protocols to collect whole blood in K2EDTA tubes. For TCRbeta analysis, collaborators shipped samples as frozen whole blood, isolated PBMCs, or DNA extracted from either of those sample types. The immunoSEQ Assay, a bias-controlled multiplex PCR, was used to amplify TCRbeta CDR3 regions from genomic DNA. The original pipeline was this. The number of nucleated cells in each sample was estimated from the amplification of reference gene primers within the assay. Sequence reads were collapsed and filtered to measure the absolute abundance of every unique TCRbeta CDR3 rearrangement. Productive Simpson clonality was computed per sample as the square root of Simpson's diversity index over productive rearrangements. Here the immuneACCESS table is served through TCRdb, limited to in-frame sequences with V and J called. Missing clones are a known gap in these copies; in checked studies unresolved V genes cover under half, and the rest lacks a known reason. V, J and clone size are taken as reported in that table, and D and trimming were inferred from the DNA itself. Here the sample has about 38,000 clones; roughly 80% occur a single time. Together, the top ten hold around 4.9% of the sample.

Results the study describes overall, beyond this receptor: How much clinical and demographic metadata was included differed by source and by participant, and the metadata was provided uncurated.

To note about this clone: It lacks a known antigen. Base qualities are missing; no much larger clone stands one base away.

This receptor was taken from a man aged 45-60 years with active COVID-19. The sequence joins TRBV27 to TRBJ1-2; the D gene lacks a confident call. The sequencing input was peripheral blood. The CDR3 in this case is CASSLSRNYGYTF. DNA sequence: TGTGCCAGCAGTTTATCCCGTAACTATGGCTACACCTTC.